This T cell receptor (beta chain) was captured in a study of blood T cell repertoires in COVID-19. On the study more broadly: COVID-19 samples, acute and convalescent, were from the United States, Italy and Spain.

Sequenced by immunoSEQ multiplex PCR; TCRdb stores in-frame clones only, minus some. The sample shows over 250,000 clones, 83% of them seen only once. Sample: peripheral blood. This receptor was obtained from a woman in her forties or fifties who had recovered from COVID-19.

The CDR3 sequence: CASSLWRGQSYTF. CDR3 nucleotide sequence: TGTGCCAGCAGTTTATGGAGGGGGCAAAGCTACACCTTC. The genes are TRBV28 and TRBJ1-2; 7 nucleotides line up with TRBD1. After removal of 0 bases from V and 9 bases from J, the junction contained 4 bases not matched to a gene. CDR1 is MDHEN, CDR2 SYDVKM, per germline. CDR3 length equals 13 residues.